The rows below give T cell receptor beta chains drawn from one sample of a study of CD8 T cells in ankylosing spondylitis. Each CDR3 protein is one row after TCRdb ran MiXCR on the 5' RACE reads. The sample consists of about 200,000 distinct CDR3 sequences, 10% to 15% of them appearing once. Material for sequencing was blood, either unsorted or a sorted T cell fraction (not recorded which). These receptors originate from a male donor with ankylosing spondylitis or in good health (not recorded which). Both conserved end residues are trimmed from each CDR3. Each record gives: CDR3 protein, clone size, J gene, V gene. Clone size is shown for a subset of rows, as once, few, many or a class of expanded clone.

CDR3: ASSEWVEETQY; size: -; J: TRBJ2-5; V: TRBV6-1
CDR3: SARKGAENTEAF; size: -; J: TRBJ1-1; V: TRBV20-1
CDR3: ASSHRGFNQPQH; size: -; J: TRBJ1-5; V: TRBV6-2/TRBV6-3
CDR3: ASSLARVLSTSTDTQY; size: -; J: TRBJ2-3; V: TRBV5-1
CDR3: ATEGTSPYEQY; size: -; J: TRBJ2-7; V: TRBV2
CDR3: ASSYSKPVRAEAF; size: -; J: TRBJ1-1; V: TRBV6-5
CDR3: ASSPPSQETQY; size: -; J: TRBJ2-5; V: TRBV5-6
CDR3: AWSGQFDNQPQH; size: -; J: TRBJ1-5; V: TRBV30
CDR3: AISAGSSYNEQF; size: -; J: TRBJ2-1; V: TRBV10-3
CDR3: ASSPEGGAASYEQY; size: few; J: TRBJ2-7; V: TRBV4-1
CDR3: ASSLGLGLAANEQF; size: many; J: TRBJ2-1; V: TRBV7-2
CDR3: ASRGQEYEQY; size: -; J: TRBJ2-7; V: TRBV2
CDR3: ASSQDLGRTNTGELF; size: few; J: TRBJ2-2; V: TRBV3-1